One and the same sample provided the 9 T cell receptor beta chains below, sequenced in a study of neoadjuvant anti-PD-1 for oral cavity cancer (dated by TCRdb to the early 2020s). This sample's time point label indicates: after neoadjuvant nivolumab, at surgical resection. Library construction relied on the immunoSEQ multiplex PCR assay. Entries here come from immuneACCESS through TCRdb and include only in-frame sequences with V and J called. Some clones fail to appear in such tables; in the studies checked, an unresolved V gene covers under half of the shortfall, and the cause of the remainder is unknown. This sample is represented by 55,000 to 75,000 clones; 86% of them were singletons. The top ten clonotypes cover approximately 2.8% of the sample. Material: PBMCs, obtained after nivolumab (anti-PD-1) treatment. Receptors originate from a person aged 40 to 85 with oral cavity squamous cell carcinoma.

J is TRBJ1-1 and V is TRBV2; 8 bases align to TRBD1. V gave up 6 bases and J gave up 5 bases; unmatched junction bases: 5. CDR3 length: 13 amino acids. Germline V CDR1 and CDR2: SNHLY, FYNNEI. In nucleotides, the CDR3 is TGTGCCAGCAGCGAGACAGGGGTAACTGAAGCTTTCTTT. Translating it yields CASSETGVTEAFF.

The genes are TRBV9 and TRBJ2-3; D unclear. V was trimmed by 6 bases and J by 3 bases, leaving 11 bases between them. Germline lookup yields CDR1 SGDLS and CDR2 YYNGEE. This CDR3 region has 13 residues. The CDR3 bases are TGTGCCAGCAACGAGATAAATACAGATACGCAGTATTTT. Translating gives CASNEINTDTQYF.

This clone was recorded only once. The chain joins TRBV30 to TRBJ1-2; TRBD1 agrees at 7 bases. CDR1 and CDR2 (germline): GTSNPN, SVGIG (reference sequence). This CDR3 spans 10 amino acids. The CDR3: CTAGQYGYTF. CDR3 coding DNA: TGTACGGCGGGACAGTATGGCTACACCTTC.

J is TRBJ2-7 and V is TRBV7-3; 8 bases fit TRBD1. The V segment lost 7 bases and the J segment 1 base; nucleotides outside the gene matches: 9. Germline CDR1 is SGHTA and CDR2 is FQGTGA. This CDR3 spans 15 amino acids. CDR3 bases: TGTGCCAGCATCGCCCGGGACAGGTGGTCCTACGAGCAGTACTTC. It specifies CASIARDRWSYEQYF.

A few counts support this clone. V gene TRBV27 combines with J gene TRBJ2-2; D ambiguous. Germline CDR1 reads MNHEY; CDR2 reads SMNVEV (reference sequence). CDR3 length equals 14 residues. The germline V and J ends were trimmed by 6 bases and 7 bases, with 15 bases remaining between them. CDR3 bases: TGTGCCAGCAGAAAACCTGGGATACACGGGGAGCTGTTTTTT. Amino acid sequence: CASRKPGIHGELFF.

In this sample, this clone turned up once. V usage is TRBV6-5 and J usage is TRBJ1-4; 11 bases are shared with TRBD1. Per the germline V gene, CDR1 is MNHEY and CDR2 is SVGAGI. The trim removed 2 bases at V and 8 bases at J, leaving 4 bases unmatched. The length of the CDR3 is 15 residues. The DNA of the CDR3 is TGTGCCAGCAGTTACGGGACAGGGGGGAACGAAAAACTGTTTTTT. It specifies CASSYGTGGNEKLFF.

Concerning this clone: No DNA is shown, since the ends of the CDR3 on it are uncertain; the CDR3 is the one TCRdb lists. The J gene is TRBJ1-1, the V gene TRBV21-1. TRBV21-1 is noted as a pseudogene. Termini included, the CDR3 measures 15 amino acids. The CDR3 protein is CASSKWWGAGTEAFF.

The rearrangement uses TRBV19 and TRBJ1-4; a possible D gene is TRBD1 (6 bases). CDR3 size: 14 residues. The V gene lost 4 bases and the J gene lost 7 bases, with 13 bases spanning the gap. Germline-derived CDR1 and CDR2 are LNHDA and SQIVND (reference sequence). Here the CDR3 DNA reads TGTGCCAGTAGTAAACCGCCCAGGGGTGAAAAACTGTTTTTT. Its translation is CASSKPPRGEKLFF.

The chain links TRBV7-3 to TRBJ1-2, with unresolved D. Trimming removed 5 bases from V and 5 bases from J, with 12 bases in between. The CDR3 runs to 13 residues. Looked up from germline, CDR1 is SGHTA and CDR2 is FQGTGA. The CDR3 DNA reads TGTGCCAGCAGCCCGACTCAGGAATATGGCTACACCTTC. Its protein is CASSPTQEYGYTF.